This TCR beta chain appears in the sequencing data of a study of control samples from healthy donors and cancer patients. Profiling relied on immunoSEQ multiplex PCR, and the TCRdb table lists in-frame clones only, not all of them. This table has some 140,000 clones, roughly 92% appearing once. The germline gives CDR1 MGHDK, CDR2 SYGVNS. V dropped 3 bases and J dropped 0 bases, with 15 bases sitting between them. There are 18 residues in the CDR3. The sample consisted of blood. The rearrangement joins TRBV25-1 to TRBJ2-6; the D gene is possibly TRBD2 (7 bases). The receptor comes from a man in his thirties or forties in good health. The CDR3 loop reads CASSDRYREGSGANVLTF. The CDR3 nucleotides read TGTGCCAGCAGTGATAGGTACAGGGAGGGCTCTGGGGCCAACGTCCTGACTTTC.